The clone carrying this T cell receptor (beta chain) was recorded at least ten times. The antigen remains undetermined. These data originate in a study of response to subunit inactivated influenza vaccine. Study observations and caveats: Researchers suggested that each seasonal influenza vaccination recruits few new T cells.

TCRdb ran MiXCR on the RT-PCR reads and lists one entry per CDR3 protein. The sample yields 500,000 to 550,000 distinct CDR3 sequences, under 9% seen once. With V trimmed by 7 bases and J by 8 bases, 8 bases remained unmatched. This CDR3 comprises 14 residues. This TCR was recovered from a man aged 45 to 70 who received an inactivated influenza vaccine. Here the sequenced sample was PBMCs from blood, taken 23 months after vaccination. The chain has TRBV12-3 or TRBV12-4 and TRBJ2-4, with 10 nucleotides matching TRBD1. CDR3 residues: CASTRQGAGDIQYF. CDR3 coding DNA: TGTGCCAGCACAAGACAGGGGGCGGGGGACATTCAGTACTTC.